The source of this T cell receptor beta chain is a study of read filtering for tumor transcriptome and immune sequencing. Across the study: The cohort had roughly 16 men and 14 to 15 women aged about 45 to 80, mean roughly 71 years. TCR-mapped reads were about 3.5 to 10.27 million with IR-seq versus about 75 to 1,400 with RNA-seq.

From about 0.4 ug of RNA, a library with molecular barcoded alpha/delta and beta/gamma adaptors was made. One entry per CDR3 protein, called by TCRdb with MiXCR from the reads. The profile shows tens of thousands of distinct CDR3 sequences, approximately 19% of them singletons. General observations from the study: Correlation between methods rose after single-read clonotypes were removed. Approximately 79% of IR-seq clonotypes had a single read, yet these held roughly 3.3% of reads.

The germline V gene has CDR1 DFQATT and CDR2 SNEGSKA (reference sequence). Trimming took off 0 bases at V and 5 bases at J, with 7 bases between the two ends. CDR3 length equals 13 residues. This clonotype was counted at least ten times. The target antigen is unknown. The V and J genes are TRBV20-1 and TRBJ2-2; D is undetermined. The sequence derives from a donor over 35 with multiple myeloma. Sequenced material: a population of CD138-negative cells sorted from bone marrow. As DNA, the CDR3 is TGCAGTGCTAGAGAAAGACAAACCGGGGAGCTGTTTTTT. It translates to CSARERQTGELFF.